The rows below give T cell receptor beta chains drawn from one sample of a study of cytomegalovirus exposure and HLA in healthy donors. Produced via immunoSEQ multiplex PCR; TCRdb's table is partial and in-frame only. Of 150,000 to 200,000 clones in the sample, about 80% were seen once. The material sequenced was PBMCs. These receptors were taken from a woman aged 18 to 35 in good health and CMV-seropositive. Both conserved end residues are trimmed from each CDR3. Fields, in order: V gene, J gene, CDR3 protein.

TRBV4-3	TRBJ1-1	ASSQDLLNRGNTEAF
TRBV5-1	TRBJ2-3	ASSLTNTDTQY
TRBV19	TRBJ1-1	ASSIGTGGTEAF
TRBV4-3	TRBJ1-1	ASSQDLVGGFAEAF
TRBV11-2	TRBJ2-1	ASSLISGGKNEQF
TRBV4-1	TRBJ1-2	ASSQEETALYGYT
TRBV5-1	TRBJ1-2	ASSLTVGGNYGYT
TRBV28	TRBJ2-2	ASSETGPGELF
TRBV5-1	TRBJ2-1	ASSPGTSGYNEQF
TRBV5-4	TRBJ1-1	ASRAAQGRDTEAF
TRBV5-1	TRBJ1-1	ASSRPGQKNTEAF
TRBV29-1	TRBJ1-1	SVGKGANTEAF
TRBV25-1	TRBJ2-5	ASSEYNRAGETQY
TRBV6-4	TRBJ2-3	ASSALAGGSTDTQY
TRBV4-2	TRBJ2-5	ASSPVFQETQY
TRBV7-7	TRBJ2-5	ASSLEASGGLYQETQY
TRBV5-4	TRBJ2-2	ASGDRAGELF
TRBV7-6	TRBJ1-6	ASSLGQGAPPGNSPLH
TRBV11-3	TRBJ2-3	ASSRGGLGTDTQY
TRBV6-4	TRBJ2-2	ASSSSGGNTGELF
TRBV30	TRBJ2-2	ARTGTGGLLNTGELF
TRBV25-1	TRBJ1-2	ASRQGYNGYT
TRBV5-5	TRBJ1-4	ASSLLSGGGREKLF
TRBV6-1	TRBJ2-7	ASSGEGVYEQY
TRBV5-1	TRBJ2-3	ASSYRLAGGPITDTQY
TRBV19	TRBJ2-6	ASSHRQVRANVLT
TRBV6-5	TRBJ2-5	ASRGPTTNQETQY
TRBV7-9	TRBJ2-5	SSSVASGGWETQY
TRBV5-6	TRBJ1-1	ASRTSGSGPEAF
TRBV7-2	TRBJ2-1	ASSLVTPPNEQF
TRBV9	TRBJ1-2	ASSGQNYGYT
TRBV2	TRBJ1-2	ASSEWRTGGAGGGYT
TRBV7-2	TRBJ1-5	ASSPSARGNQPQH
TRBV4-1	TRBJ2-7	ASSQVIKTTFYEQY
TRBV2	TRBJ1-3	ASRTDRGFGNTIY
TRBV27	TRBJ2-1	ASRTTRGGRSSYNEQF
TRBV2	TRBJ1-2	ASMQGGYT
TRBV4-2	TRBJ2-7	ASSPTRGYEQY
TRBV29-1	TRBJ2-3	SVERAGSTDTQY
TRBV13	TRBJ2-5	ASSLERGETQY
TRBV30	TRBJ1-3	AWNPSRWGPVDTIY
TRBV19	TRBJ2-2	ASSYEGRSTGELF
TRBV18	TRBJ1-1	ASSPDSLNTEAF
TRBV7-9	TRBJ2-1	ASSLDQSGGYNEQF
TRBV5-8	TRBJ2-5	ASSFGTGPQGTQY
TRBV6-6	TRBJ2-3	ASSVQAGGLDTQY
TRBV6-1	TRBJ1-6	AIRGSNNSPLH
TRBV30	TRBJ1-5	AWSAGSDQPQH
TRBV4-3	TRBJ1-1	ASSQGDREYTEAF
TRBV9	TRBJ1-6	ASSGQGWNSPLH
TRBV6-5	TRBJ2-3	ASSPTGDDTDTQY
TRBV7-9	TRBJ2-2	SSRGGEGGELF
TRBV29-1	TRBJ1-2	SARGGGYYGYT
TRBV7-2	TRBJ1-3	ASSLQVSSGNTIY
TRBV6-1	TRBJ1-5	ASSEALTGGTPQH
TRBV19	TRBJ1-5	ASSIIGEESNQPQH
TRBV6-4	TRBJ2-3	ASSDRAGGAADTQY
TRBV2	TRBJ1-2	ASSVVPATGNGYT
TRBV5-1	TRBJ2-1	ASSHGQGIYNEQF